Shown below are 14 T cell receptor beta chains from a single sample sequenced in a study of cytomegalovirus exposure and HLA in healthy donors. PCR involved 60 Vbeta and 13 Jbeta primers. Using immunoSEQ multiplex PCR, the repertoire was profiled, and TCRdb retains in-frame clones only, with some absent. The data show some 130,000 clones, with 80% seen just once and more than 2.5% held by the top ten. The sequenced material came from PBMCs. The receptors here all came from a male donor in good health and CMV-seronegative.

This clone appeared a single time. The chain is built from TRBV5-1 and TRBJ2-2, with TRBD1 identical over 8 bases. The CDR3 contains 15 residues. Germline V gene data show CDR1 as SGHRS and CDR2 as YFSETQ. V dropped 2 bases and J dropped 4; count of bases not matched to a gene: 4. CDR3 DNA: TGCGCCAGCAGCTTAGGACAGGGTGGCACCGGGGAGCTGTTTTTT. Translated: CASSLGQGGTGELFF.

This rearrangement joins TRBV5-1 to TRBJ2-3; TRBD1 matches 10 bases. The trim removed 4 bases at V and 4 bases at J, leaving 3 bases unmatched. The CDR3 spans 14 residues. Germline V lookup: CDR1 SGHRS, CDR2 YFSETQ. The CDR3 here is CASSNDRGPDTQYF. Written as DNA, the CDR3 is TGCGCCAGCAGCAATGACAGGGGGCCAGATACGCAGTATTTT.

The chain recombines TRBV5-1 with TRBJ2-2; 8 bases align to TRBD2. Per germline, CDR1 SGHRS and CDR2 YFSETQ. V was clipped by 1 base and J by 4 bases; unmatched bases: 6. The CDR3 spans 16 residues. For the CDR3, the DNA is TGCGCCAGCAGCTTGAATCGGGGGGGCGCCACCGGGGAGCTGTTTTTT. This translates into CASSLNRGGATGELFF.

As to this clone: The germline gene is not matched at one end of the junction; a read error may be the cause. This rearrangement joins TRBV7-9 to TRBJ1-4, with 9 bases aligning to TRBD1. Germline V gives CDR1 SEHNR, CDR2 FQNEAQ (reference sequence). CDR3 length: 13 residues. The CDR3 DNA is TGTGCCAGCAGCCCGAGGAATAGGACAGGGGTAATTTTT. Protein product: CASSPRNRTGVIF.

The genes are TRBV5-4 and TRBJ2-1, with D tentatively TRBD2 (6 bases). Trimming removed 0 bases at V and 9 bases at J, with 19 bases between. Germline loops: CDR1 SGHNT, CDR2 YYREEE (reference sequence). The CDR3 is 16 amino acids. CDR3 sequence: CASSLGLASRGAEQFF. The CDR3 nucleotides read TGTGCCAGCAGCTTGGGCCTAGCGAGCCGAGGGGCTGAGCAGTTCTTC.

The chain has TRBV2 and TRBJ1-1; D possibly corresponds to TRBD1 (5 bases). Trimming took off 6 bases at V and 1 base at J, with 15 bases between the two ends. The CDR3 covers 15 residues. The germline V gene encodes CDR1 SNHLY and CDR2 FYNNEI. CDR3 DNA: TGTGCCAGCAGAGGAGGGGCGCAAGGGAACACTGAAGCTTTCTTT. This gives the protein CASRGGAQGNTEAFF. Filled out from reference TRBV2 and TRBJ1-1, the complete variable domain reads EPEVTQTPSHQVTQMGQEVILRCVPISNHLYFYWYRQILGQKVEFLVSFYNNEISEKSEIFDDQFSVERPDGSNFTLKIRSTKLEDSAMYFCASRGGAQGNTEAFFGQGTRLTVV.

V is TRBV19 and J is TRBJ2-1; 8 nucleotides align to TRBD1. J was trimmed by 8 bases and V by 4 bases; bases with no gene match: 10. From germline, CDR1 is LNHDA and CDR2 SQIVND (reference sequence). This CDR3 has 15 amino acids. The CDR3 nucleotides are TGTGCCAGTAGTACCTACACAGGGGGTGGCGATGAGCAGTTCTTC. Its protein is CASSTYTGGGDEQFF.

The chain links TRBV4-1 to TRBJ2-3, with 7 bases fitting TRBD1. Germline V gene sequence: CDR1 MGHRA, CDR2 YSYEKL. The trim removed 1 base at V and 3 bases at J, leaving 4 bases unmatched. This CDR3 has 15 amino acids. This chain's CDR3 is CASSQAAGGTDTQYF. The CDR3 region has the DNA TGCGCCAGCAGCCAAGCGGCAGGGGGTACAGATACGCAGTATTTT.

This chain links TRBV5-1 with TRBJ2-6; TRBD1 matches 9 bases. Trimming removed 4 bases from V and 1 base from J; junction bases left unmatched: 3. From germline, CDR1 is SGHRS and CDR2 YFSETQ. The CDR3 spans 16 residues. The CDR3 DNA is TGCGCCAGCAGCCTACAGGGGGCGTCTGGGGCCAACGTCCTGACTTTC. The encoded protein is CASSLQGASGANVLTF.

V and J are TRBV4-3 and TRBJ2-2; 9 positions agree with TRBD1. J gave up 6 bases and V 6 bases, and 5 bases lay outside the gene matches. Germline V gene sequence: CDR1 LGHNA, CDR2 YSLEER. This CDR3 is 14 amino acids long. This CDR3 reads CASRGQGLPGELFF. CDR3 nucleotide sequence: TGCGCCAGCAGGGGACAGGGTTTACCCGGGGAGCTGTTTTTT.

This rearrangement joins TRBV4-1 to TRBJ2-5; D is ambiguous. The V end lost 2 bases, the J end lost 5 bases, and 18 bases lay between the germline ends. Per the germline V gene, CDR1 is MGHRA and CDR2 is YSYEKL. The CDR3 is 16 amino acids. CDR3 sequence reads: CASSQFQSESRETQYF. The CDR3 DNA is TGCGCCAGCAGCCAATTTCAGAGCGAGTCACGGGAGACCCAGTACTTC.

This clone has more than one count but fewer than ten. The chain employs TRBV6-6 and TRBJ2-7; 7 positions match TRBD1. The ends lost 2 bases at V and 2 bases at J; junction bases unmatched: 9. The CDR3 is 16 residues long. Germline V gene lookup returns CDR1 MNHNY and CDR2 SVGAGI (reference sequence). The CDR3 DNA sequence: TGTGCCAGCAGTTACCCCACCGGACAGGCTACCTACGAGCAGTACTTC. Translation: CASSYPTGQATYEQYF.

This chain connects TRBV18 to TRBJ1-1, with D possibly TRBD1 on 6 matching bases. The germline V gene encodes CDR1 KGHSH and CDR2 LQKENI. Trimming shortened V by 4 bases and J by 2 bases, and 11 bases separated the two germline ends. The CDR3 has 14 residues. This CDR3 reads CASSQGVGNTEAFF. The DNA of the CDR3 is TGTGCCAGCTCACAGGGGGTGGGAAACACTGAAGCTTTCTTT. Full variable domain (missing parts from reference TRBV18 and TRBJ1-1): NAGVMQNPRHLVRRRGQEARLRCSPMKGHSHVYWYRQLPEEGLKFMVYLQKENIIDESGMPKERFSAEFPKEGPSILRIQQVVRGDSAAYFCASSQGVGNTEAFFGQGTRLTVV.

Worth noting for this clone: At the DNA level, this CDR3 is encoded by other sequences in the same sample as well. This chain links TRBV5-1 with TRBJ2-3; TRBD1 matches at 7 bases. Looked up from germline, CDR1 is SGHRS and CDR2 is YFSETQ. The CDR3 runs 15 residues. V gave up 0 bases and J gave up 1 base; unmatched junction bases: 2. This chain's CDR3 is CASSLGQGGTDTQYF. The CDR3 DNA sequence: TGCGCCAGCAGCTTGGGACAGGGAGGCACAGATACGCAGTATTTT. The variable domain in full, with the rest retrieved from reference TRBV5-1 and TRBJ2-3, is KAGVTQTPRYLIKTRGQQVTLSCSPISGHRSVSWYQQTPGQGLQFLFEYFSETQRNKGNFPGRFSGRQFSNSRSEMNVSTLELGDSALYLCASSLGQGGTDTQYFGPGTRLTVL.